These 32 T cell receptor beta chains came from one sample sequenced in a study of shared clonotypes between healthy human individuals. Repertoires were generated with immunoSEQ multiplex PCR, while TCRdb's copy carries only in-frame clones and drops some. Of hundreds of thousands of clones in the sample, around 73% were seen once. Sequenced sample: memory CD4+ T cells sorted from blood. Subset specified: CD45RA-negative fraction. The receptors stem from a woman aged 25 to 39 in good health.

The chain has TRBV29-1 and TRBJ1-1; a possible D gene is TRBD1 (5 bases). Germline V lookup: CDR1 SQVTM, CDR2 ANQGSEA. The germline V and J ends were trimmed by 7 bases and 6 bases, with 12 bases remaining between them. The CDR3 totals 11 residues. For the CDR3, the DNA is TGCAGCGCCTCCACGGGGGCTGAAGCTTTCTTT. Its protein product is CSASTGAEAFF.

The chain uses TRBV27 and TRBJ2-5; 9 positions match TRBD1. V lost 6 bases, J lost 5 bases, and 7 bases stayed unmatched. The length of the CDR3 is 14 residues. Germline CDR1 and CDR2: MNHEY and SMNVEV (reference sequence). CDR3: CASSEIGTGETQYF. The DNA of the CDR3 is TGTGCCAGCAGCGAAATTGGGACAGGGGAGACCCAGTACTTC.

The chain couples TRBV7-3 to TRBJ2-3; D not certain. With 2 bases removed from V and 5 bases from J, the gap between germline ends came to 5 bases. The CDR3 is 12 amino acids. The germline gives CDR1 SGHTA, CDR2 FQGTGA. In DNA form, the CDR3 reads TGTGCCAGCAGCTTAGTTGGAGATACGCAGTATTTT. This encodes CASSLVGDTQYF. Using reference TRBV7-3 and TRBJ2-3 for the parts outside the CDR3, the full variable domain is GAGVSQTPSNKVTEKGKYVELRCDPISGHTALYWYRQSLGQGPEFLIYFQGTGAADDSGLPNDRFFAVRPEGSVSTLKIQRTERGDSAVYLCASSLVGDTQYFGPGTRLTVL.

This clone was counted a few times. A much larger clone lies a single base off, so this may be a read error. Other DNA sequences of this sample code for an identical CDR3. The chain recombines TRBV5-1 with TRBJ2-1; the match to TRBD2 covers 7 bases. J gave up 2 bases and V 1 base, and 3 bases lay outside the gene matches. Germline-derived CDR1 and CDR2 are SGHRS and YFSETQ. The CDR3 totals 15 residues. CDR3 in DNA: TGCGCCAGCAGCTTGTCTAGCGGAGCCTACAATGAGCAGTTCTTC. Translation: CASSLSSGAYNEQFF. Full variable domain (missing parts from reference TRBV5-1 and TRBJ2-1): KAGVTQTPRYLIKTRGQQVTLSCSPISGHRSVSWYQQTPGQGLQFLFEYFSETQRNKGNFPGRFSGRQFSNSRSEMNVSTLELGDSALYLCASSLSSGAYNEQFFGPGTRLTVL.

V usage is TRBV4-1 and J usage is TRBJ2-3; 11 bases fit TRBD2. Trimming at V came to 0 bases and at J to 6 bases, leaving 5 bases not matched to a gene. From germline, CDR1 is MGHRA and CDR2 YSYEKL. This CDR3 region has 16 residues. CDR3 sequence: CASSQDSGRAGDTQYF. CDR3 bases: TGCGCCAGCAGCCAAGATAGCGGGAGGGCCGGGGATACGCAGTATTTT.

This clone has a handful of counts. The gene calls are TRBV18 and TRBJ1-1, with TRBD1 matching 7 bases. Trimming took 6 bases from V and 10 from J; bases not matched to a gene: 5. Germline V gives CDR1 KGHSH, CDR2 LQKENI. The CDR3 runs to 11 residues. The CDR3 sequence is CASSPTGAAFF. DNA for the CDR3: TGTGCCAGCTCCCCAACAGGGGCAGCTTTCTTT. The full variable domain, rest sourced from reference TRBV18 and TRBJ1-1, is NAGVMQNPRHLVRRRGQEARLRCSPMKGHSHVYWYRQLPEEGLKFMVYLQKENIIDESGMPKERFSAEFPKEGPSILRIQQVVRGDSAAYFCASSPTGAAFFGQGTRLTVV.

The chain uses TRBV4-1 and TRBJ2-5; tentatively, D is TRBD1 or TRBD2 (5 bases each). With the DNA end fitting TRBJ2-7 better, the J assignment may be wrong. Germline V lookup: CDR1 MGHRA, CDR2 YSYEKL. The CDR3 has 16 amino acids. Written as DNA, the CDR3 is TGCGCCAGCAGCCAGGGGGAATTAAGGGACGGCTACGAGCAGTACTTC. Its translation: CASSQGELRDGYEQYF.

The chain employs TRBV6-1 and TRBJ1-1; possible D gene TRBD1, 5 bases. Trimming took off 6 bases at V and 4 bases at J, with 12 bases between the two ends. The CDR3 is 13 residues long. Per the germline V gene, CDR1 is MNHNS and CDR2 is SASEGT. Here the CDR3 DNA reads TGTGCCAGCAGGAGCAGGGAGCCCACTGAAGCTTTCTTT. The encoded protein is CASRSREPTEAFF.

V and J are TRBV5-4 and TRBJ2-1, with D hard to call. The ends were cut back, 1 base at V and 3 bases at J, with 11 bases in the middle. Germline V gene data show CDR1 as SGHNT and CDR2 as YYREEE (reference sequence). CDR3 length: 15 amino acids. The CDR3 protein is CASSLRLVGYNEQFF. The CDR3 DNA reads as TGTGCCAGCAGCTTGCGTCTAGTCGGCTACAATGAGCAGTTCTTC.

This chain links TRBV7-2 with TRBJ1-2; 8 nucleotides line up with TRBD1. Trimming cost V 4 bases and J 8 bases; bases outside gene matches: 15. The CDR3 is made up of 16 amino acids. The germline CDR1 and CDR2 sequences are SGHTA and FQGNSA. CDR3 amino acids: CASSSGGTGRIFGYTF. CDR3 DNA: TGTGCCAGCAGCTCGGGGGGGACAGGCCGAATTTTCGGCTACACCTTC.

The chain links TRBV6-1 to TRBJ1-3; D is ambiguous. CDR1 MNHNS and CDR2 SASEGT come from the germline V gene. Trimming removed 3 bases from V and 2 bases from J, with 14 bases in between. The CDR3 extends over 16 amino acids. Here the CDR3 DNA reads TGTGCCAGCAGTGACACGGAGCCCCACCCTGGAAACACCATATATTTT. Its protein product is CASSDTEPHPGNTIYF.

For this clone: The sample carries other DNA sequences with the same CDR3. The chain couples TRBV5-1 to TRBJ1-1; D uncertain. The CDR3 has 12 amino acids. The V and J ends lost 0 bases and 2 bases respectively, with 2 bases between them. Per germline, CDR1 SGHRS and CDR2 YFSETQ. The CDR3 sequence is CASSLANTEAFF. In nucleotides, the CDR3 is TGCGCCAGCAGCTTGGCTAACACTGAAGCTTTCTTT.

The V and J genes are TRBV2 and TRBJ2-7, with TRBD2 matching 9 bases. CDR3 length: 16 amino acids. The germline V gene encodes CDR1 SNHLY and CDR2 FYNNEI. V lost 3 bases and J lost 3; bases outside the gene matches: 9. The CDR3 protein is CASSEGTSNRFYEQYF. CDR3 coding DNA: TGTGCCAGCAGTGAGGGGACTAGCAACAGATTCTACGAGCAGTACTTC. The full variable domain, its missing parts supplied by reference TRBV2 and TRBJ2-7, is EPEVTQTPSHQVTQMGQEVILRCVPISNHLYFYWYRQILGQKVEFLVSFYNNEISEKSEIFDDQFSVERPDGSNFTLKIRSTKLEDSAMYFCASSEGTSNRFYEQYFGPGTRLTVT.

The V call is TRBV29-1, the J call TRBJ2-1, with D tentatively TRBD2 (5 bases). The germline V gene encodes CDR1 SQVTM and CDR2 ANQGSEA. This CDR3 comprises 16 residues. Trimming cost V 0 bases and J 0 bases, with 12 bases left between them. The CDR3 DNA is TGCAGCGTTGAAGATCCTAGCAAGAGCTCCTACAATGAGCAGTTCTTC. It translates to CSVEDPSKSSYNEQFF.

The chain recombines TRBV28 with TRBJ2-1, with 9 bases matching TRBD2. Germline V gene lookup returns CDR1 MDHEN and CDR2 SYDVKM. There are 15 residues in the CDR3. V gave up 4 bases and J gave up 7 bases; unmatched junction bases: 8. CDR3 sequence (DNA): TGTGCCAGCAGTTCAGCTAGCGGGACGGGGAATGAGCAGTTCTTC. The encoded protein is CASSSASGTGNEQFF. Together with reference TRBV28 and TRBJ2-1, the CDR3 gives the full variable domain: DVKVTQSSRYLVKRTGEKVFLECVQDMDHENMFWYRQDPGLGLRLIYFSYDVKMKEKGDIPEGYSVSREKKERFSLILESASTNQTSMYLCASSSASGTGNEQFFGPGTRLTVL.

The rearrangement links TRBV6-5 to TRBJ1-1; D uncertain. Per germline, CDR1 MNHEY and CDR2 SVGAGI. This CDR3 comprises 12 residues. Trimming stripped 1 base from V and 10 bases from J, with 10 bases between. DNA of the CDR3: TGTGCCAGCAGTTACTTGGGCGCTGGAGCTTTCTTT. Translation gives CASSYLGAGAFF.

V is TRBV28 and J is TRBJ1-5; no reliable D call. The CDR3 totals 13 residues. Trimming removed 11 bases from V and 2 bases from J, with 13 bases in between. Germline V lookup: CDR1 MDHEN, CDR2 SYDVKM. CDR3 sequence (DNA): TGTGCCGGAGCGACGACGGGCAATCAGCCCCAGCATTTT. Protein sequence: CAGATTGNQPQHF.

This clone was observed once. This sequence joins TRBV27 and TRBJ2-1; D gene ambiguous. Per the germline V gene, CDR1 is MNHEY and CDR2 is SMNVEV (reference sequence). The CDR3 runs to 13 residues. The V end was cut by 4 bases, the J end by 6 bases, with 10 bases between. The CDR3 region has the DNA TGTGCCAGCAGTTCTCAGGAGTTCAATGAGCAGTTCTTC. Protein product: CASSSQEFNEQFF.

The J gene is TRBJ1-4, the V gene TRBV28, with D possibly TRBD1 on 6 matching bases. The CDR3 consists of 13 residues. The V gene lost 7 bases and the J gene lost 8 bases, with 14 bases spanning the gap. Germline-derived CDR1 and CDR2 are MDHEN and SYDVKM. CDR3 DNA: TGTGCCAGCAATGTGGGGGGCAGGGAAAAACTGTTTTTT. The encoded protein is CASNVGGREKLFF. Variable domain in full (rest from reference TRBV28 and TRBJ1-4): DVKVTQSSRYLVKRTGEKVFLECVQDMDHENMFWYRQDPGLGLRLIYFSYDVKMKEKGDIPEGYSVSREKKERFSLILESASTNQTSMYLCASNVGGREKLFFGSGTQLSVL.

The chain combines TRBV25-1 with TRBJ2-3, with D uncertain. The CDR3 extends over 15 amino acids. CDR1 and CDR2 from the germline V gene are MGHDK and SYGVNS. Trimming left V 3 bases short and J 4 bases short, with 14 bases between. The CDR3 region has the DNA TGTGCCAGCAGTGACCGGGCCCCTTTTCCAGATACGCAGTATTTT. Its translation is CASSDRAPFPDTQYF.

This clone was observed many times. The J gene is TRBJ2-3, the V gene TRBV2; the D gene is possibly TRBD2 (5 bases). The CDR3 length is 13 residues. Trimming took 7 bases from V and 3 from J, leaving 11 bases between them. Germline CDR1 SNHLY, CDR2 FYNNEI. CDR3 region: CASTARETDTQYF. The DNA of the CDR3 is TGTGCCAGCACCGCAAGGGAGACAGATACGCAGTATTTT.

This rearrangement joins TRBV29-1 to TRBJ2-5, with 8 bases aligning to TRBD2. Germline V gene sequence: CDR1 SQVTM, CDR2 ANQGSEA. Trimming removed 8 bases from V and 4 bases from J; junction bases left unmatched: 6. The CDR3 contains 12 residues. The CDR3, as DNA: TGCAGCCATAGGAGCGGGGGAGAGACCCAGTACTTC. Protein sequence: CSHRSGGETQYF.

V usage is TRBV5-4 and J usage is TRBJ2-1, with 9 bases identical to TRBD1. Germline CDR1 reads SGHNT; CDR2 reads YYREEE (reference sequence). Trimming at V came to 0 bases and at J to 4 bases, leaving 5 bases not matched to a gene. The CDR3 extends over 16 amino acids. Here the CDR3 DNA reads TGTGCCAGCAGCTTGGGTTTAGGACAGGGGTACAATGAGCAGTTCTTC. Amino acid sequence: CASSLGLGQGYNEQFF.

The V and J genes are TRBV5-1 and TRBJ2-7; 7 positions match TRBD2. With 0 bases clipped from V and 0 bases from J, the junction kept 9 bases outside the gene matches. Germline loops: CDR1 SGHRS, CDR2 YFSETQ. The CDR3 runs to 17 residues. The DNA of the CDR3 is TGCGCCAGCAGCTTGGCCAGCCCCCGGGAGGTCTCCTACGAGCAGTACTTC. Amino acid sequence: CASSLASPREVSYEQYF.

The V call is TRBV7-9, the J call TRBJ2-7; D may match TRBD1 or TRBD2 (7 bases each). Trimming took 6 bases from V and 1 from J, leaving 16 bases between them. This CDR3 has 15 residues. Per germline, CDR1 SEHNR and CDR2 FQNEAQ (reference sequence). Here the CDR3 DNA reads TGTGCCAGCAGTCAGGGAGGGGGCGCGTCCTACGAGCAGTACTTC. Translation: CASSQGGGASYEQYF.

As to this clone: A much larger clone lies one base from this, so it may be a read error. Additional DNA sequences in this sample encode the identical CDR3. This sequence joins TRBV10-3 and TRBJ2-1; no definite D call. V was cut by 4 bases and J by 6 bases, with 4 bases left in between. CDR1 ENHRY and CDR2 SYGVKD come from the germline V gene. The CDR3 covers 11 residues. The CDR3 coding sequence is TGTGCCATCAGTGTGAGCAATGAGCAGTTCTTC. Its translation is CAISVSNEQFF.

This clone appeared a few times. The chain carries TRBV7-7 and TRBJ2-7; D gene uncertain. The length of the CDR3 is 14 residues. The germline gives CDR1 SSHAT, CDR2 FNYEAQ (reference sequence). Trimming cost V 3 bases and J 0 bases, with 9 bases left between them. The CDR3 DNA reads TGTGCCAGCAGCTTCTCCCGCGACTCCTACGAGCAGTACTTC. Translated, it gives CASSFSRDSYEQYF.

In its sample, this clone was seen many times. In DNA, the CDR3 is TGTGCCAGCAGCCAAGATTCTTCGGGAGGGAATGTCGCGAAACTGTTTTTT. This translates into CASSQDSSGGNVAKLFF. This chain joins TRBV4-2 and TRBJ1-4; D not resolved. V was clipped by 0 bases and J by 11 bases, with 22 bases between them. Germline assignment: CDR1 LGHNA and CDR2 YNFKEQ. This CDR3 is built from 17 residues.

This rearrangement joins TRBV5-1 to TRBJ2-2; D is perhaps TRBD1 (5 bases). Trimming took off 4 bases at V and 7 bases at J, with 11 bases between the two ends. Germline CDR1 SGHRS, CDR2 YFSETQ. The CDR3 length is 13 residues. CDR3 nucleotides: TGCGCCAGCAGCCAGGGAACACGCGGGGAGCTGTTTTTT. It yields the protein CASSQGTRGELFF.

The CDR3 protein is CASSEAGLGSGANVLTF. Written as DNA, the CDR3 is TGTGCCAGCAGTGAGGCAGGCTTGGGGTCTGGGGCCAACGTCCTGACTTTC. This chain uses TRBV6-4 with TRBJ2-6; D remains ambiguous. The CDR3 is 17 amino acids. Trimming cost V 3 bases and J 1 base, with 13 bases left between them. Germline CDR1 and CDR2: MRHNA and SNTAGT.

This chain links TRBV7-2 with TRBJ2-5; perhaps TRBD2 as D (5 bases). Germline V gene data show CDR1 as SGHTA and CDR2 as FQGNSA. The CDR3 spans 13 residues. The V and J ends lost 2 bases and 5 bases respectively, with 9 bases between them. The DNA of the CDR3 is TGTGCCAGCAGCTTAACTAGGAAGGAGACCCAGTACTTC. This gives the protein CASSLTRKETQYF.

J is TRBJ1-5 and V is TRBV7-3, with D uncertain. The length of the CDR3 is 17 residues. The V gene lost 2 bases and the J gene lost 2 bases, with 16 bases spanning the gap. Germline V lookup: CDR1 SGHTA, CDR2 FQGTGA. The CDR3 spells CASSLEVLGFGNQPQHF. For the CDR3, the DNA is TGTGCCAGCAGCTTAGAAGTTTTAGGTTTCGGCAATCAGCCCCAGCATTTT.